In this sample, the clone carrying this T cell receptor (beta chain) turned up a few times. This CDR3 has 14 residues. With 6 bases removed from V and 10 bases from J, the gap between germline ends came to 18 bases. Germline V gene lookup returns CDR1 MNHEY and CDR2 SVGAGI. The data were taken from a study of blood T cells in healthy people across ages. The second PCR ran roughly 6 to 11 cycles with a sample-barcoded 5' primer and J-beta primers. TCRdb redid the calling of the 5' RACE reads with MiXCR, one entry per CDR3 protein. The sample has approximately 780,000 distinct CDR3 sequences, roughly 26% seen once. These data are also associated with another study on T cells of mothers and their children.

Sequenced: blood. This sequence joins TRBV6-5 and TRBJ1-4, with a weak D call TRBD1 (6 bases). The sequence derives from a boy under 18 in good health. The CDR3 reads CASREGGGTAKLFF. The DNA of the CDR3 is TGTGCCAGCAGAGAAGGAGGGGGGACGGCAAAACTGTTTTTT.